This note documents a single T cell receptor beta chain sequence. Its target is not known. The CDR3 spans 15 residues. Per germline, CDR1 SGHRS and CDR2 YFSETQ. The V end was cut by 1 base, the J end by 3 bases, with 10 bases between. This sample stems from a study of graft-versus-host responses after intestinal transplantation. Across the study: Each patient got anti-thymocyte globulin induction, then tacrolimus and steroids for approximately 3 years. Study-wide results and caveats: Researchers found GvH clones in recipient marrow, and some showed up first in ileum or blood. Subjects displaying graft-donor T cell macrochimerism possessed elevated graft-versus-host to host-versus-graft clonal ratios inside allografts.

Clones were sequenced by immunoSEQ multiplex PCR, and TCRdb holds only the in-frame ones, with some missing. Among about 88,000 clones, approximately 94% were seen once, and the ten largest hold about 0.2%. The sequenced sample was unstimulated CD4+ T cells sorted from spleen or lymph node cells, obtained before transplant. This sequence was found in a human donor who was the organ donor for an intestinal transplant. This chain uses TRBV5-1 with TRBJ2-2; a possible D gene is TRBD1 (6 bases). CDR3 residues: CASSLTGFDTGELFF. DNA of the CDR3: TGCGCCAGCAGCTTGACAGGGTTTGACACCGGGGAGCTGTTTTTT. The full variable domain, with the rest looked up from reference TRBV5-1 and TRBJ2-2, is KAGVTQTPRYLIKTRGQQVTLSCSPISGHRSVSWYQQTPGQGLQFLFEYFSETQRNKGNFPGRFSGRQFSNSRSEMNVSTLELGDSALYLCASSLTGFDTGELFFGEGSRLTVL.